This record looks at one T cell receptor beta chain sequence and its context. Sequencing was performed with immunoSEQ multiplex PCR; in TCRdb, only in-frame clones are kept and a portion is missing. The sample yields some 340,000 clones, roughly 90% seen once. The entry originates in a study of blood T cell repertoires in COVID-19. Clinical history as reported by participants underpinned cohort assignment. Trimming shortened V by 6 bases and J by 1 base, and 12 bases separated the two germline ends. This CDR3 is built from 14 residues. The germline V gene encodes CDR1 LNHDA and CDR2 SQIVND (reference sequence).

Input material: PBMCs or T cells enriched from blood (not recorded which). J is TRBJ1-1 and V is TRBV19; D unclear. The sequence was obtained from a woman aged 30 to 39 who had been exposed to COVID-19. The DNA for the CDR3 is TGTGCCAGTAGGAGGGATCTAAGGAACACTGAAGCTTTCTTT. This encodes CASRRDLRNTEAFF.